The 18 T cell receptor beta chains in this list originate from one sample, sequenced in a study of post-analysis software for immune sequencing data. TCR beta libraries were prepared from cDNA with unique molecular identifiers. TCRdb re-called the PCR reads with MiXCR, one entry per CDR3 protein. The sample has approximately 730,000 distinct CDR3 sequences, about 45% seen once. Study-wide points: Elevated frequency relative to controls characterized 4 or 5 TRBV segments in patients, TRBV5-6, TRBV5-1 and TRBV20-1 among them.

No antigen has been assigned to these receptors. The material sequenced was blood. All receptors derive from a girl between 10 and 17 years old with multiple sclerosis.

The rearrangement links TRBV10-3 to TRBJ1-2; D may be TRBD1 (5 bases). Germline V gene sequence: CDR1 ENHRY, CDR2 SYGVKD. V shed 3 bases and J shed 8 bases, with 13 bases lying between them. The CDR3 sequence is 13 residues long. The CDR3 here is CAISESTDFGYTF. The CDR3 coding sequence is TGTGCCATCAGTGAATCGACAGACTTCGGCTACACCTTC.

This chain joins TRBV13 and TRBJ2-3; TRBD2 agrees at 12 bases. Germline CDR1 and CDR2: PRHDT and FYEKMQ (reference sequence). Trimming removed 1 base from V and 5 bases from J; junction bases left unmatched: 1. CDR3 size: 15 residues. DNA for the CDR3: TGTGCCAGCAGCTTAGAACTAGCGGGGGGAGATACGCAGTATTTT. It specifies CASSLELAGGDTQYF.

The rearrangement joins TRBV7-2 to TRBJ2-1; D might be TRBD2 (5 bases). Trimming cost V 4 bases and J 2 bases, with 15 bases left between them. Germline V gene data show CDR1 as SGHTA and CDR2 as FQGNSA. This CDR3 is 16 amino acids long. The CDR3 DNA sequence: TGTGCCAGCAGCTCCGACTACACTCAGCCCTACAATGAGCAGTTCTTC. The encoded protein is CASSSDYTQPYNEQFF. The entire variable domain, with the rest obtained from reference TRBV7-2 and TRBJ2-1, is as follows: GAGVSQSPSNKVTEKGKDVELRCDPISGHTALYWYRQSLGQGLEFLIYFQGNSAPDKSGLPSDRFSAERTGGSVSTLTIQRTQQEDSAVYLCASSSDYTQPYNEQFFGPGTRLTVL.

The chain joins TRBV5-6 to TRBJ2-1; TRBD1 matches 8 bases. The CDR3 has 15 residues. Germline values: CDR1 SGHDT, CDR2 YYEEEE. Trimming at V came to 4 bases and at J to 2 bases, leaving 5 bases not matched to a gene. This CDR3 is CASSADREPYNEQFF. CDR3 nucleotides: TGTGCCAGCAGCGCGGACAGGGAACCCTACAATGAGCAGTTCTTC. Together with reference TRBV5-6 and TRBJ2-1, the CDR3 gives the full variable domain: DAGVTQSPTHLIKTRGQQVTLRCSPKSGHDTVSWYQQALGQGPQFIFQYYEEEERQRGNFPDRFSGHQFPNYSSELNVNALLLGDSALYLCASSADREPYNEQFFGPGTRLTVL.

A few counts support this clonotype. The chain is built from TRBV12-3 or TRBV12-4 and TRBJ1-5; D remains unclear. V gave up 3 bases and J gave up 1 base, with 10 bases separating them. The CDR3 loop spans 15 amino acids. Here the CDR3 DNA reads TGTGCCAGCAGTTTGACCGAACAGAGCAATCAGCCCCAGCATTTT. Encoded protein: CASSLTEQSNQPQHF.

The chain uses TRBV4-3 and TRBJ2-5; 11 nucleotides align to TRBD2. Germline V gene lookup returns CDR1 LGHNA and CDR2 YSLEER. Unmatched junction bases numbered 13, after V lost 0 bases and J lost 13 bases. This CDR3 has 16 amino acids. CDR3 DNA: TGCGCCAGCAGCCAAGATCTAACTAGCGGGAGTTATAGTCTGTACTTC. It codes for CASSQDLTSGSYSLYF.

The rearrangement links TRBV29-1 to TRBJ2-7; 10 positions match TRBD2. J lost 2 bases, V lost 3 bases, and 4 bases had no gene match. CDR1 is SQVTM, CDR2 ANQGSEA, per germline. CDR3 size: 14 residues. CDR3: CSVEALAGTYEQYF. CDR3 DNA: TGCAGCGTTGAGGCACTAGCGGGAACCTACGAGCAGTACTTC.

This clonotype was detected a few times. The rearrangement joins TRBV7-3 to TRBJ2-1; no definite D call. The CDR3 consists of 17 residues. V lost 1 base, J lost 0 bases, and 13 bases lay in between. CDR1 and CDR2 (germline): SGHTA, FQGTGA. The CDR3 loop reads CASSLNVGSTSYNEQFF. CDR3 nucleotides: TGTGCCAGCAGCTTAAACGTTGGCTCGACCTCCTACAATGAGCAGTTCTTC.

This clonotype was detected a few times. The rearrangement joins TRBV28 to TRBJ2-5; 8 bases agree with TRBD1. The CDR3 totals 15 residues. Germline values: CDR1 MDHEN, CDR2 SYDVKM. Germline trimming cut 5 bases from V and 1 base from J; bases unmatched to any gene: 6. The CDR3 DNA sequence: TGTGCCAGCAGTACCACGCAGGGGGCCCAAGAGACCCAGTACTTC. The encoded protein is CASSTTQGAQETQYF.

This clonotype appeared many times. The chain links TRBV12-3 or TRBV12-4 to TRBJ2-1, with D perhaps TRBD2 (6 bases). Trimming pared 3 bases from V and 7 bases from J, leaving 10 bases between. The CDR3 totals 13 residues. The CDR3, as DNA: TGTGCCAGCAGTTTTGGGGGGTCAAATGAGCAGTTCTTC. Protein: CASSFGGSNEQFF.

In its sample, this clonotype was seen many times. This chain links TRBV7-8 with TRBJ2-5; 10 nucleotides agree with TRBD2. V dropped 5 bases and J dropped 4; count of bases not matched to a gene: 1. In germline, CDR1 is SGHVS, CDR2 FQNEAQ. The length of the CDR3 is 13 residues. The CDR3 coding sequence is TGTGCCAGCAGCCCTAGCGGGAGAGAGACCCAGTACTTC. This gives the protein CASSPSGRETQYF.

This clonotype appeared a few times. The chain recombines TRBV24-1 with TRBJ2-7; 8 positions match TRBD1. V lost 5 bases, J lost 0 bases, and 5 bases stayed unmatched. This CDR3 is built from 15 residues. Germline loops: CDR1 KGHDR, CDR2 SFDVKD. The CDR3 reads CATSGGTGSSYEQYF. The DNA of the CDR3 is TGTGCCACCAGTGGTGGGACAGGTAGCTCCTACGAGCAGTACTTC.

There are a few counts of this clonotype. V gene TRBV6-1 combines with J gene TRBJ1-5; D remains ambiguous. The CDR3 sequence is 14 residues long. The V gene lost 2 bases and the J gene lost 7 bases, with 12 bases spanning the gap. CDR1 and CDR2 from the germline V gene are MNHNS and SASEGT. CDR3 in DNA: TGTGCCAGCAGTGAATACGGCGTCAGCCAGCCCCAGCATTTT. Protein: CASSEYGVSQPQHF.

This chain links TRBV27 with TRBJ2-3; D is possibly TRBD1 (7 bases). The V gene lost 5 bases and the J gene lost 0 bases, with 18 bases spanning the gap. The CDR3 loop spans 17 amino acids. CDR1 and CDR2 (germline): MNHEY, SMNVEV (reference sequence). This chain's CDR3 is CASSPGGGPSSTDTQYF. The CDR3 DNA is TGTGCCAGCAGTCCAGGGGGAGGCCCTTCTAGCACAGATACGCAGTATTTT.

This clonotype was found a few times. The chain is built from TRBV7-2 and TRBJ1-4; 8 bases match TRBD1. The length of the CDR3 is 15 residues. V lost 1 base and J lost 10; bases outside the gene matches: 8. Germline assignment: CDR1 SGHTA and CDR2 FQGNSA. As DNA, the CDR3 is TGTGCCAGCAGCTTAGATGGCAGGGGGCACGCAAAACTGTTTTTT. It yields the protein CASSLDGRGHAKLFF. Looking up the rest from reference TRBV7-2 and TRBJ1-4 gives the full variable domain: GAGVSQSPSNKVTEKGKDVELRCDPISGHTALYWYRQSLGQGLEFLIYFQGNSAPDKSGLPSDRFSAERTGGSVSTLTIQRTQQEDSAVYLCASSLDGRGHAKLFFGSGTQLSVL.

CDR3 nucleotide sequence: TGTGCCAGCAGCTCAGGTACCCCGGGACGCGGCTACACCTTC. It encodes CASSSGTPGRGYTF. The chain is built from TRBV3-1 and TRBJ1-2; D is perhaps TRBD1 (5 bases). This CDR3 is 14 amino acids long. From germline, CDR1 is LGHDT and CDR2 YNNKEL (reference sequence). V was cut by 5 bases and J by 8 bases, with 18 bases left in between.

This sequence joins TRBV6-5 and TRBJ2-3; D is possibly TRBD1 (6 bases). This CDR3 is built from 15 residues. From germline, CDR1 is MNHEY and CDR2 SVGAGI. The V gene lost 0 bases and the J gene lost 5 bases, with 12 bases spanning the gap. The CDR3 loop reads CASSYSGARGDTQYF. In DNA form, the CDR3 reads TGTGCCAGCAGTTACTCGGGGGCTAGAGGAGATACGCAGTATTTT.

In this sample, this clonotype turned up once. The chain carries TRBV10-3 and TRBJ2-2, with D perhaps TRBD2 (5 bases). CDR1 is ENHRY, CDR2 SYGVKD, per germline. The ends were cut back, 2 bases at V and 2 bases at J, with 21 bases in the middle. The CDR3 has 19 residues. The DNA for the CDR3 is TGTGCCATCAGTGAGATAGGTTTAGGGTGGGAGAACAACACCGGGGAGCTGTTTTTT. Its protein product is CAISEIGLGWENNTGELFF.